This TCR beta chain stems from a study of cytomegalovirus exposure and HLA in healthy donors. The germline V and J ends were trimmed by 0 bases and 3 bases, with 11 bases remaining between them. The CDR3 extends over 15 amino acids. CDR1 and CDR2 (germline): MGHRA, YSYEKL. Study outcomes and limitations: Analysis performed later showed TCR beta chains linked to HLA being more clonally expanded than equally common others. Overall, approximately 150 TCR beta chains were annotated as cytomegalovirus-associated. A later analysis reportedly identified an Asian-associated ancestry cluster as carrying fewer N-insertions than the 666-donor mean. Later analysis associated a missense DCLRE1C variant with TCR beta V- and J-gene trimming.

A word on this clone: Its cognate antigen is unknown.

PCR amplification relied on 60 Vbeta primers (plus 13 Jbeta primers). Sequencing used immunoSEQ multiplex PCR; TCRdb keeps in-frame clones, though not all of them. The table lists over 100,000 clones, roughly a tenth of them singletons, with less than 6% in the top ten. The source material was PBMCs. This TCR was recovered from a man aged 40-50 years in good health and CMV-seropositive. V gene TRBV4-1 combines with J gene TRBJ1-1; D gene ambiguous. The CDR3 region has the DNA TGCGCCAGCAGCCAAGATCCTGGGGAGTACACTGAAGCTTTCTTT. This sequence encodes CASSQDPGEYTEAFF.